Below, one T cell receptor beta chain is given with its context. This record comes from a study of blood T cell repertoires in COVID-19. Study summary: Sites in the United States, Italy and Spain provided acute and convalescent COVID-19 samples. Sources were T cells, B-cell-depleted T cells, or PBMCs; the material itself was cDNA or gDNA.

Profiled with immunoSEQ multiplex PCR; TCRdb holds only in-frame clones, not every one. The sample lists 45,000 to 60,000 clones; 80% to 90% were seen once. Germline V CDR1 and CDR2: DFQATT, SNEGSKA (reference sequence). Trimming took off 3 bases at V and 4 bases at J, with 16 bases between the two ends. The CDR3 covers 15 residues. The rearrangement links TRBV20-1 to TRBJ1-5; a weak D match, TRBD1 (5 bases). This sequence originates from a man in his 60s with acute or convalescent COVID-19. Specimen: peripheral blood. As DNA, the CDR3 is TGCAGTGCTAGTATATGGAGGGGATCGAATCAGCCCCAGCATTTT. The encoded protein is CSASIWRGSNQPQHF.